This T cell receptor beta chain was identified during a study of T cell responses to AZD1222 COVID-19 vaccine. Germline CDR1 LGHNT, CDR2 FRNRAP. The CDR3 consists of 14 residues. The germline V and J ends were trimmed by 0 bases and 7 bases, with 9 bases remaining between them. Produced via immunoSEQ multiplex PCR; TCRdb's table is partial and in-frame only. The sample consists of around 130,000 clones, more than 85% of them appearing once. This clone was seen more than once but under ten times. Its antigen is not known. Points from the study as a whole: Only five to seven AZD1222 recipients tested seropositive at baseline. Repertoires were collected only later (after the peak T cell response had occurred). There were mostly white British donors and more females than males, and clonal diversity was possibly underestimated. Spike-wide vaccine-associated CD4 TCRs dominated at 160-218 and 743-854.

This TCR came from an adult who received the AZD1222 COVID-19 vaccine. The sequenced sample was peripheral blood, obtained 28 days after the second AZD1222 dose. The V and J genes are TRBV12-5 and TRBJ2-2; TRBD1 is a possible D gene (6 bases). The CDR3 bases are TGTGCTAGTGGTTTGGTACAGGGTGGCGGGGAGCTGTTTTTT. Residues: CASGLVQGGGELFF.